A selection of T cell receptor beta chains follows, all from one sample in a study of human thymus T cells. The assay was immunoSEQ multiplex PCR, and TCRdb's table has in-frame clones only and misses some. The table shows more than 70,000 clones, with just over 95% occurring only once. The material sequenced was thymus tissue. The receptors were sampled from a boy younger than two with a congenital heart defect but otherwise immunologically healthy. CDR3s include the opening cysteine and the closing phenylalanine or tryptophan. A D gene is named only where the DNA matches it firmly. Size tells how often a clone was seen (once, few, many) or the class of an expanded clone, and some rows leave it out.

CDR3	DNA	V	J	size	D
CASSYFLRTFANEQFF	TGTGCCAGCAGTTACTTTTTGCGGACGTTCGCTAATGAGCAGTTCTTC	TRBV27	TRBJ2-1	NA	NA
CASSDSGRDTDTQYF	TGTGCCAGCAGTGACTCGGGCAGGGACACAGATACGCAGTATTTT	TRBV6-4	TRBJ2-3	few	NA
CASRPRAGYNEQFF	TGTGCCAGTAGACCGAGGGCAGGGTACAATGAGCAGTTCTTC	TRBV19	TRBJ2-1	NA	NA
CASSPRTSGGESFEQYF	TGCGCCAGCAGCCCGCGGACTAGCGGGGGGGAGTCTTTCGAGCAGTACTTC	TRBV4-3	TRBJ2-7	NA	TRBD2
CASSVPQGTGTDTQYF	TGTGCCAGCAGCGTCCCCCAGGGCACCGGGACAGATACGCAGTATTTT	TRBV5-5	TRBJ2-3	NA	NA
CASSRGREMTKNIQYF	TGTGCCAGTAGTAGGGGGAGGGAGATGACCAAAAACATTCAGTACTTC	TRBV19	TRBJ2-4	NA	TRBD2
CASSPKGDRAPMDTEAFF	TGTGCCAGCAGCCCGAAGGGGGACAGGGCCCCTATGGACACTGAAGCTTTCTTT	TRBV11-3	TRBJ1-1	NA	TRBD1
CASSELGLAGAETQYF	TGTGCCAGCAGTGAATTGGGACTAGCGGGGGCAGAGACCCAGTACTTC	TRBV2	TRBJ2-5	NA	TRBD2
CASLPLGREDRGSYEQYF	TGCGCCAGCTTACCCCTAGGCCGGGAAGACAGGGGCTCCTACGAGCAGTACTTC	TRBV5-1	TRBJ2-7	NA	TRBD1
CASSQDKNTLYNSPLHF	TGCGCCAGCAGCCAAGATAAGAATACCCTTTATAATTCACCCCTCCACTTT	TRBV4-1	TRBJ1-6	NA	NA
CSASGETQYF	TGCAGTGCTAGTGGAGAGACCCAGTACTTC	TRBV20-1	TRBJ2-5	once	NA
CASSLHRDRDNYGYTF	TGTGCCAGCAGTTTACATAGGGACAGGGACAATTATGGCTACACCTTC	TRBV27	TRBJ1-2	NA	TRBD1
CASSQTSGPTDTQYF	TGTGCCAGCAGCCAGACTAGCGGCCCCACAGATACGCAGTATTTT	TRBV28	TRBJ2-3	NA	TRBD2
CSEVFSTDTQYF	TGCAGCGAGGTATTTAGCACAGATACGCAGTATTTT	TRBV29-1	TRBJ2-3	NA	NA
CASSHWTIRPDTQYF	TGTGCCAGCAGTCACTGGACTATTCGGCCAGATACGCAGTATTTT	TRBV27	TRBJ2-3	NA	NA
CASSVLTLFGQLNTEAFF	TGTGCCAGCAGTGTCCTGACCCTTTTTGGACAGTTGAACACTGAAGCTTTCTTT	TRBV6-1	TRBJ1-1	NA	NA
CASSFGVPYEQYF	TGTGCCAGCAGTTTTGGAGTGCCCTACGAGCAGTACTTC	TRBV28	TRBJ2-7	NA	NA
CASSQVPGVGNQPQHF	TGTGCCAGCAGCCAAGTCCCAGGGGTGGGCAATCAGCCCCAGCATTTT	TRBV4-2	TRBJ1-5	once	NA
CASSQAPGGANTGELFF	TGTGCCAGCAGCCAAGCCCCCGGGGGCGCCAACACCGGGGAGCTGTTTTTT	TRBV4-2	TRBJ2-2	NA	NA
CASSAGQGVNQPQHF	TGTGCCAGCAGCGCCGGACAGGGCGTCAATCAGCCCCAGCATTTT	TRBV9	TRBJ1-5	NA	TRBD1
CAISGPLESGTGRSTSTDTQYF	TGTGCCATCAGTGGCCCCCTCGAGAGTGGGACAGGAAGGAGTACTAGCACAGATACGCAGTATTTT	TRBV10-3	TRBJ2-3	NA	TRBD1
CAISGRSEGQLYEQYF	TGTGCCATCAGTGGGAGGTCCGAGGGACAGCTCTACGAGCAGTACTTC	TRBV10-3	TRBJ2-7	NA	TRBD1
CASSEGQGAGYTEAFF	TGTGCCAGCAGTGAGGGGCAGGGGGCAGGGTACACTGAAGCTTTCTTT	TRBV6-4	TRBJ1-1	NA	TRBD1
CASSFRDRDSGANVLTF	TGCGCCAGCAGCTTCCGGGACAGGGACTCTGGGGCCAACGTCCTGACTTTC	TRBV4-1	TRBJ2-6	NA	TRBD1
CASNDQREGNTGELFF	TGCGCCAGCAATGATCAGCGGGAGGGTAACACCGGGGAGCTGTTTTTT	TRBV10-2	TRBJ2-2	NA	TRBD2
CASSSRSAGETQYF	TGTGCCAGCAGTTCGCGGAGCGCGGGAGAGACCCAGTACTTC	TRBV28	TRBJ2-5	NA	NA
CASSLAGGAGGPETQYF	TGTGCCAGCAGCTTAGCAGGCGGTGCGGGGGGGCCGGAGACCCAGTACTTC	TRBV7-6	TRBJ2-5	NA	TRBD2
CASSEAKDSSTDTQYF	TGTGCCAGCAGTGAAGCGAAGGATTCTAGCACAGATACGCAGTATTTT	TRBV6-1	TRBJ2-3	NA	NA
CATRGTSGGAPNTGELFF	TGCGCCACGCGAGGGACTAGCGGGGGGGCCCCGAACACCGGGGAGCTGTTTTTT	TRBV5-1	TRBJ2-2	NA	TRBD2
CAWSPRQGSTGELFF	TGTGCCTGGAGTCCCCGACAGGGGTCCACCGGGGAGCTGTTTTTT	TRBV30	TRBJ2-2	once	TRBD1
CASSSRLKETQYF	TGTGCCAGCAGTTCGCGGCTCAAAGAGACCCAGTACTTC	TRBV11-2	TRBJ2-5	NA	NA
CASSFWNQPQHF	TGTGCCAGCAGCTTTTGGAATCAGCCCCAGCATTTT	TRBV7-9	TRBJ1-5	NA	NA
CASTQGGADTFYEQYF	TGTGCCAGCACCCAGGGTGGGGCAGACACCTTCTACGAGCAGTACTTC	TRBV11-2	TRBJ2-7	NA	NA
CASSSDKDYSTFNEKLFF	TGTGCCAGCAGCTCCGACAAGGACTATTCAACCTTCAATGAAAAACTGTTTTTT	TRBV7-2	TRBJ1-4	once	NA
CASSPEREPPYEQYF	TGTGCCAGCAGCCCCGAGCGGGAGCCCCCCTACGAGCAGTACTTC	TRBV7-6	TRBJ2-7	NA	TRBD2
CASSQGAVSWNEQFF	TGCGCCAGCAGCCAAGGGGCCGTGAGTTGGAATGAGCAGTTCTTC	TRBV4-3	TRBJ2-1	NA	NA
CASSPRGLAGARYNEQFF	TGTGCCAGCAGCCCCCGCGGGCTAGCGGGGGCCCGCTACAATGAGCAGTTCTTC	TRBV7-9	TRBJ2-1	NA	TRBD2